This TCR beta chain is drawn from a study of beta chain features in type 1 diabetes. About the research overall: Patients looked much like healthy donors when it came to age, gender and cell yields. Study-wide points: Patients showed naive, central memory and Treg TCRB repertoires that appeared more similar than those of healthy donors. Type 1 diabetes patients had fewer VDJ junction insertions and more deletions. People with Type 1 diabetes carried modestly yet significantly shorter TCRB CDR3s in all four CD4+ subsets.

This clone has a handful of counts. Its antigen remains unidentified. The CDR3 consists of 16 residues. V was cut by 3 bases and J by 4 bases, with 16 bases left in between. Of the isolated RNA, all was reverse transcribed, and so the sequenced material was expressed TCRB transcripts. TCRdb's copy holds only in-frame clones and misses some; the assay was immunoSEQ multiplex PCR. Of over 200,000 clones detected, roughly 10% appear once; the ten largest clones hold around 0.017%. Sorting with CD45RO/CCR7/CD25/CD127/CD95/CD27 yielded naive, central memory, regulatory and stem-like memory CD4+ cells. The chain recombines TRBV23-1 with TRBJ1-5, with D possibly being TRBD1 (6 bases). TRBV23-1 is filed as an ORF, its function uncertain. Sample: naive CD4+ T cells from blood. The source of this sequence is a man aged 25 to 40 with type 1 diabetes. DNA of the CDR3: TGCGCCAGCAGTCACTCTTGCGACAGGCGGAATCAGCCCCAGCATTTT. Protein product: CASSHSCDRRNQPQHF.